A selection of T cell receptor beta chains follows, all from one sample in a study of beta chain features in type 1 diabetes. TCRdb keeps only in-frame clones here, not all; method: immunoSEQ multiplex PCR. The profile shows a few hundred thousand clones, 15% to 20% of them singletons. Material for sequencing was naive CD4+ T cells from blood. These receptors came from a man younger than 40 with type 1 diabetes. Both conserved end residues are part of each CDR3. The order of the fields is D gene, V gene, clone size, J gene, CDR3 protein, CDR3 DNA. D genes are given only for firm matches. Expanded clones are given a class, and other clones once, few, many or no size at all.

D: TRBD2
V: TRBV7-2
size: few
J: TRBJ2-1
CDR3: CASSGRGTSEYNEQFF
DNA: TGTGCCAGCAGCGGAAGGGGGACTAGCGAATACAATGAGCAGTTCTTC

D: NA
V: TRBV9
size: few
J: TRBJ1-1
CDR3: CASSVALNTEAFF
DNA: TGTGCCAGCAGCGTAGCTTTGAACACTGAAGCTTTCTTT

D: TRBD2
V: TRBV29-1
size: few
J: TRBJ2-7
CDR3: CSVRLAGVDEQYF
DNA: TGCAGCGTCAGACTAGCGGGAGTCGACGAGCAGTACTTC

D: NA
V: TRBV9
size: NA
J: TRBJ2-6
CDR3: CASSVERVPGANVLTF
DNA: TGTGCCAGCAGCGTAGAGCGAGTACCCGGGGCCAACGTCCTGACTTTC

D: NA
V: TRBV28
size: few
J: TRBJ2-1
CDR3: CASSSYTGGNEQFF
DNA: TGTGCCAGCAGTTCCTATACCGGAGGCAATGAGCAGTTCTTC

D: NA
V: TRBV7-2
size: few
J: TRBJ1-4
CDR3: CASSAPNEKLFF
DNA: TGTGCCAGCAGCGCCCCTAATGAAAAACTGTTTTTT

D: NA
V: TRBV29-1
size: few
J: TRBJ1-5
CDR3: CSVGSVNNQPQHF
DNA: TGCAGCGTTGGATCGGTTAACAATCAGCCCCAGCATTTT

D: NA
V: TRBV7-3
size: NA
J: TRBJ2-5
CDR3: CASSLIFLPKETQYF
DNA: TGTGCCAGCAGCTTAATTTTCCTCCCAAAAGAGACCCAGTACTTC

D: TRBD1
V: TRBV14
size: NA
J: TRBJ2-1
CDR3: CASSQPTGGSYNEQFF
DNA: TGTGCCAGCAGCCAACCGACAGGGGGCTCCTACAATGAGCAGTTCTTC

D: NA
V: TRBV30
size: few
J: TRBJ2-1
CDR3: CAWRGFKVGAYNEQFF
DNA: TGTGCCTGGAGGGGTTTTAAAGTCGGCGCCTACAATGAGCAGTTCTTC

D: NA
V: TRBV9
size: NA
J: TRBJ2-3
CDR3: CASSGYVVQDTQYF
DNA: TGTGCCAGCAGCGGTTATGTGGTCCAGGATACGCAGTATTTT

D: NA
V: TRBV9
size: NA
J: TRBJ1-2
CDR3: CASSPSPAGQSGGYTF
DNA: TGTGCCAGCAGCCCGTCACCCGCAGGACAGTCGGGTGGCTACACCTTC

D: NA
V: TRBV29-1
size: NA
J: TRBJ1-3
CDR3: CSVATGNTIYF
DNA: TGCAGCGTTGCAACTGGAAACACCATATATTTT

D: NA
V: TRBV29-1
size: NA
J: TRBJ1-2
CDR3: CSVENGYRVNYGYTF
DNA: TGCAGCGTTGAAAATGGGTACAGGGTTAACTATGGCTACACCTTC

D: NA
V: TRBV7-8
size: NA
J: TRBJ2-4
CDR3: CASSLKRAKNIQYF
DNA: TGTGCCAGCAGCTTAAAGCGGGCCAAAAACATTCAGTACTTC

D: NA
V: TRBV7-7
size: NA
J: TRBJ2-7
CDR3: CASSFDSTGAYEQYF
DNA: TGTGCCAGCAGCTTTGACTCAACCGGGGCCTACGAGCAGTACTTC

D: NA
V: TRBV21-1
size: NA
J: TRBJ2-3
CDR3: CASRSPGLAPTDTQYF
DNA: TGTGCCAGCAGGTCGCCGGGACTAGCCCCCACAGATACGCAGTATTTT

D: TRBD2
V: TRBV15
size: few
J: TRBJ2-7
CDR3: CATSGLAGKYEQYF
DNA: TGTGCCACCTCCGGACTAGCGGGAAAGTACGAGCAGTACTTC

D: NA
V: TRBV10-3
size: few
J: TRBJ2-7
CDR3: CAIRRDGVDEQYF
DNA: TGTGCCATCAGGAGAGACGGCGTAGACGAGCAGTACTTC

D: NA
V: TRBV15
size: once
J: TRBJ2-5
CDR3: CATSRDRGSQETQYF
DNA: TGTGCCACCAGCAGAGATCGCGGCAGCCAAGAGACCCAGTACTTC

D: TRBD2
V: TRBV2
size: few
J: TRBJ2-3
CDR3: CASSGGGLSDTQYF
DNA: TGTGCCAGCAGTGGGGGAGGGTTGTCAGATACGCAGTATTTT

D: NA
V: TRBV9
size: NA
J: TRBJ1-1
CDR3: CASSVEGANTEAFF
DNA: TGTGCCAGCAGCGTAGAAGGCGCGAACACTGAAGCTTTCTTT

D: NA
V: TRBV29-1
size: few
J: TRBJ2-3
CDR3: CSVVPDNTDTQYF
DNA: TGCAGCGTTGTCCCAGATAACACAGATACGCAGTATTTT

D: NA
V: TRBV9
size: NA
J: TRBJ1-3
CDR3: CASSVDVNSGNTIYF
DNA: TGTGCCAGCAGCGTGGACGTCAACTCTGGAAACACCATATATTTT

D: NA
V: TRBV27
size: few
J: TRBJ2-7
CDR3: CASSLGYEQYF
DNA: TGTGCCAGCAGTTTAGGGTACGAGCAGTACTTC

D: NA
V: TRBV4-1
size: few
J: TRBJ1-5
CDR3: CASSQVGDQPQHF
DNA: TGCGCCAGCAGCCAAGTAGGGGATCAGCCCCAGCATTTT

D: NA
V: TRBV25-1
size: NA
J: TRBJ2-5
CDR3: CASSEPLAWGRGYETQYF
DNA: TGTGCCAGCAGTGAACCCCTTGCGTGGGGGCGCGGTTATGAGACCCAGTACTTC

D: TRBD1
V: TRBV23-1
size: few
J: TRBJ1-4
CDR3: CASSQSRDRGFSDEKLFF
DNA: TGCGCCAGCAGTCAATCGCGAGACAGGGGGTTCTCGGACGAAAAACTGTTTTTT

D: TRBD1
V: TRBV25-1
size: NA
J: TRBJ2-3
CDR3: CASSDIPGQGTDTQYF
DNA: TGTGCCAGCAGTGATATTCCGGGACAGGGCACAGATACGCAGTATTTT

D: NA
V: TRBV15
size: few
J: TRBJ2-6
CDR3: CATSRVRFSGANVLTF
DNA: TGTGCCACCAGCAGAGTTCGTTTTTCGGGGGCCAACGTCCTGACTTTC

D: NA
V: TRBV7-2
size: few
J: TRBJ2-5
CDR3: CASSLVAGAQETQYF
DNA: TGTGCCAGCAGCTTAGTGGCCGGGGCCCAAGAGACCCAGTACTTC

D: TRBD1
V: TRBV28
size: few
J: TRBJ2-4
CDR3: CASSPTGGQNIQYF
DNA: TGTGCCAGCAGTCCGACAGGGGGACAAAACATTCAGTACTTC

D: TRBD2
V: TRBV4-2
size: few
J: TRBJ2-4
CDR3: CASSQDSSGIDIQYF
DNA: TGTGCCAGCAGCCAAGACTCTAGCGGGATAGACATTCAGTACTTC

D: TRBD2
V: TRBV18
size: NA
J: TRBJ2-7
CDR3: CASSLGTSGRNEQYF
DNA: TGTGCCAGCTCACTCGGGACTAGCGGGAGGAACGAGCAGTACTTC

D: NA
V: TRBV2
size: NA
J: TRBJ2-4
CDR3: CASSGSAVWYF
DNA: TGTGCCAGCAGTGGATCTGCCGTTTGGTACTTC

D: TRBD1
V: TRBV4-1
size: NA
J: TRBJ2-7
CDR3: CASSQVKRTGVYEQYF
DNA: TGCGCCAGCAGCCAAGTGAAGAGGACAGGGGTCTACGAGCAGTACTTC

D: NA
V: TRBV30
size: few
J: TRBJ1-1
CDR3: CAWSGILTGEAFF
DNA: TGTGCCTGGAGTGGCATCCTGACAGGTGAAGCTTTCTTT

D: TRBD2
V: TRBV2
size: NA
J: TRBJ2-1
CDR3: CATLAGADYNEQFF
DNA: TGTGCCACTTTAGCGGGAGCGGACTACAATGAGCAGTTCTTC

D: NA
V: TRBV30
size: few
J: TRBJ1-2
CDR3: CAWEAAYGYTF
DNA: TGTGCCTGGGAGGCGGCCTATGGCTACACCTTC

D: NA
V: TRBV7-2
size: few
J: TRBJ2-2
CDR3: CASSLERIGELFF
DNA: TGTGCCAGCAGCTTAGAACGAATCGGGGAGCTGTTTTTT

D: NA
V: TRBV7-9
size: NA
J: TRBJ2-1
CDR3: CASSLAGGGEQFF
DNA: TGTGCCAGCAGCTTAGCCGGGGGCGGTGAGCAGTTCTTC

D: TRBD1
V: TRBV30
size: NA
J: TRBJ2-2
CDR3: CAGSWDRYTGELFF
DNA: TGTGCCGGGAGTTGGGACAGGTACACCGGGGAGCTGTTTTTT

D: NA
V: TRBV6-1
size: NA
J: TRBJ2-5
CDR3: CASTEARVNQETQYF
DNA: TGTGCCAGCACAGAGGCCAGGGTGAATCAAGAGACCCAGTACTTC

D: NA
V: TRBV14
size: NA
J: TRBJ2-4
CDR3: CASSQDPGIAKNIQYF
DNA: TGTGCCAGCAGCCAAGATCCGGGAATAGCCAAAAACATTCAGTACTTC

D: NA
V: TRBV2
size: few
J: TRBJ2-5
CDR3: CASSFGETQYF
DNA: TGTGCCAGCAGTTTTGGGGAGACCCAGTACTTC

D: TRBD2
V: TRBV14
size: few
J: TRBJ2-1
CDR3: CASSLLPAGVYNEQFF
DNA: TGTGCCAGCAGCCTCCTCCCAGCGGGAGTCTACAATGAGCAGTTCTTC

D: NA
V: TRBV11-2
size: NA
J: TRBJ2-3
CDR3: CASSFTANWDTQYF
DNA: TGTGCCAGCAGCTTTACAGCCAATTGGGATACGCAGTATTTT